This T cell receptor beta chain was sequenced during a study of blood T cell repertoires in COVID-19. Turning to the study itself: The origin of the acute and convalescent COVID-19 samples was the United States, Italy and Spain. PBMCs, B-cell-depleted T cells, or T cells provided the cDNA or gDNA that made up the material.

How the authors handled the data: Amplification of reference gene primers provided the estimated nucleated cell counts. Using immunoSEQ multiplex PCR, the repertoire was profiled, and TCRdb retains in-frame clones only, with some absent. V and J calls and clone size are given by that table; D and trimming were obtained from the DNA. The sample lists roughly 200,000 clones, 78% occurring once. This CDR3 is 12 amino acids long. With 3 bases removed from V and 6 bases from J, the gap between germline ends came to 8 bases. V usage is TRBV12-3 or TRBV12-4 and J usage is TRBJ1-2; D gene ambiguous. The sequence derives from a woman of 80 years or more with active or convalescent COVID-19. The sample consisted of peripheral blood. The CDR3 is CASSFDFNGYTF. For the CDR3, the DNA is TGTGCCAGCAGTTTTGACTTTAATGGCTACACCTTC.